This record covers a single T cell receptor (beta chain). Antigen: not known. The data are from a study of glioma-infiltrating T cells after dendritic cell vaccination. Study-wide context: The vaccine used monocyte-derived dendritic cells pulsed overnight with autologous tumor lysate. Three intradermal dendritic cell vaccine injections were given every two weeks.

Study-level points and caveats: Patients with more pretreatment TILs had longer time to progression and survival.

Germline V lookup: CDR1 SEHNR, CDR2 FQNEAQ (reference sequence). V trimming: 1 base; J trimming: 2 bases; junction bases outside the gene matches: 8. The CDR3 covers 17 residues. Data came from immunoSEQ multiplex PCR; TCRdb stores just in-frame clones and leaves some out. The table shows 70,000 to 95,000 clones, with around 87% occurring only once. The time point here: after dendritic cell vaccination, including at tumor progression/relapse. None of the glioblastoma patients had an isocitrate dehydrogenase mutation. The TCR comes from a human donor with glioblastoma. The material was blood, obtained after dendritic cell vaccination. The chain links TRBV7-9 to TRBJ2-7, with TRBD2 identical over 10 bases. The chain's CDR3 is CASSLGLLAGDTYEQYF. In DNA, the CDR3 is TGTGCCAGCAGCTTAGGGTTGCTAGCGGGAGACACCTACGAGCAGTACTTC.